A single sample gave rise to the 3 T cell receptor beta chains below, sequenced in a study of Graves' ophthalmopathy and Graves' hyperthyroidism. The sequenced template was RNA, covering the TCR beta CDR3 region. The first-round RT-PCR employed HTBI primers together with the Qiagen OneStep RT-PCR kit. A multiplex PCR was then performed as the second round. One entry per CDR3 protein results from TCRdb running MiXCR on the multiplex PCR reads. The sample gives about 400,000 distinct CDR3 sequences, 20% to 25% of which show up once; approximately 3.2% is in the top ten. The source material was peripheral blood. The receptors here all came from a woman aged 18-29 years with stable Graves' hyperthyroidism.

This clonotype has at least ten counts. The rearrangement joins TRBV29-1 to TRBJ2-7; TRBD2 is a possible D gene (6 bases). The CDR3 covers 12 residues. Per germline, CDR1 SQVTM and CDR2 ANQGSEA. The germline V and J ends were trimmed by 4 bases and 0 bases, with 7 bases remaining between them. The chain's CDR3 is CSVAEGSYEQYF. For the CDR3, the DNA is TGCAGCGTTGCGGAGGGCTCCTACGAGCAGTACTTC.

This chain links TRBV5-1 with TRBJ2-7; 9 bases fit TRBD1. Germline trimming cut 3 bases from V and 2 bases from J; bases unmatched to any gene: 6. This CDR3 has 15 amino acids. The germline V gene encodes CDR1 SGHRS and CDR2 YFSETQ. The CDR3 nucleotides are TGCGCCAGCAGCTACGGGACAGGGAGGCCCTACGAGCAGTACTTC. Protein product: CASSYGTGRPYEQYF.

This clonotype has at least ten counts. The V and J genes are TRBV20-1 and TRBJ2-5; 7 positions match TRBD1. The J segment lost 9 bases and the V segment lost 4 bases, leaving 8 bases of the junction unmatched. This CDR3 contains 12 residues. Germline CDR1 and CDR2: DFQATT and SNEGSKA (reference sequence). CDR3 amino acids: CSANRGLEAQYF. In DNA, the CDR3 is TGCAGTGCTAACAGGGGATTGGAGGCCCAGTACTTC.